This T cell receptor (beta chain) was documented in a study of cytomegalovirus exposure and HLA in healthy donors. Whole-study context: It was reported in a later analysis that the approximately 120 validation repertoires used the same platform as the approximately 670 first-cohort repertoires. Study-level results: Altogether, 160 or so TCR beta chains were recorded as cytomegalovirus-associated. A subsequent analysis found that TCR clusters from the first cohort also tended to co-occur in the approximately 110 validation repertoires, with approximately 95% of cluster scores above 0. Reports showed the classifier diagnosing cytomegalovirus status with high specificity and sensitivity.

TCRdb's copy holds only in-frame clones and misses some; the assay was immunoSEQ multiplex PCR. Here the sample spans 120,000 to 150,000 clones, 70% to 90% being singletons. Trimming pared 3 bases from V and 1 base from J, leaving 14 bases between. Germline V gene lookup returns CDR1 SGHTS and CDR2 YDEGEE. CDR3 length equals 16 residues. A word on this clone: What it recognizes is unknown.

The TCR originated in a woman aged 18-35 years in good health and CMV-seropositive. The chain is built from TRBV5-8 and TRBJ1-5; no reliable D call. The sample was PBMCs. The CDR3 reads CASSWSTGGSNQPQHF. The CDR3 nucleotides read TGTGCCAGCAGCTGGAGTACGGGAGGAAGCAATCAGCCCCAGCATTTT. The full variable domain, in which reference TRBV5-8 and TRBJ1-5 provide the parts outside the CDR3, is EAGVTQSPTHLIKTRGQQATLRCSPISGHTSVYWYQQALGLGLQFLLWYDEGEERNRGNFPPRFSGRQFPNYSSELNVNALELEDSALYLCASSWSTGGSNQPQHFGDGTRLSIL.